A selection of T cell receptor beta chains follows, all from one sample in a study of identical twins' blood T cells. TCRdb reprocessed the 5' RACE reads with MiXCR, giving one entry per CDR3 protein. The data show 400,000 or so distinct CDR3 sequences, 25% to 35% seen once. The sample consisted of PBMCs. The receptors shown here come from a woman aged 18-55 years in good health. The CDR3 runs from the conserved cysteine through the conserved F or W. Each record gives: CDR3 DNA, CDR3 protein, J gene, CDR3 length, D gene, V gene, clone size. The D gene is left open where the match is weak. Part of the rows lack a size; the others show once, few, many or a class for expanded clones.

CDR3nt: TGCAGTGCTAGCCAGGGATTGTATGGGGGCTACACCTTC
CDR3aa: CSASQGLYGGYTF
j_gene: TRBJ1-2
len: 13
d_gene: -
v_gene: TRBV20-1
abundance: -

CDR3nt: TGTGCCAGCAGCTTAACTTTCAACACAGATACGCAGTATTTT
CDR3aa: CASSLTFNTDTQYF
j_gene: TRBJ2-3
len: 14
d_gene: -
v_gene: TRBV7-2
abundance: -

CDR3nt: TGTGCCAGCAGTTTTCTTTGGGAGGATGGCTACACCTTC
CDR3aa: CASSFLWEDGYTF
j_gene: TRBJ1-2
len: 13
d_gene: -
v_gene: TRBV12-3/TRBV12-4
abundance: few

CDR3nt: TGTGCCAGCAGCTTCGTTCGAGAGTACGAGCAGTACTTC
CDR3aa: CASSFVREYEQYF
j_gene: TRBJ2-7
len: 13
d_gene: -
v_gene: TRBV13
abundance: -

CDR3nt: TGCAGCGTCGCCACAGGGGGTTACACTGAAGCTTTCTTT
CDR3aa: CSVATGGYTEAFF
j_gene: TRBJ1-1
len: 13
d_gene: TRBD1
v_gene: TRBV29-1
abundance: -

CDR3nt: TGCAGCGTTATAAGCCAGGGGCCCTCTGGAAACACCATATATTTT
CDR3aa: CSVISQGPSGNTIYF
j_gene: TRBJ1-3
len: 15
d_gene: -
v_gene: TRBV29-1
abundance: many

CDR3nt: TGCAGTGCTTGGGGAAAAGACAACTATGGCTACACCTTC
CDR3aa: CSAWGKDNYGYTF
j_gene: TRBJ1-2
len: 13
d_gene: -
v_gene: TRBV20-1
abundance: many

CDR3nt: TGTGCCAGCAGCGGCGCTAGTAATGAGCAGTTCTTC
CDR3aa: CASSGASNEQFF
j_gene: TRBJ2-1
len: 12
d_gene: -
v_gene: TRBV9
abundance: -

CDR3nt: TGCGCCAGCAGCTTGGAGCAGGCCAACTATGGCTACACCTTC
CDR3aa: CASSLEQANYGYTF
j_gene: TRBJ1-2
len: 14
d_gene: -
v_gene: TRBV5-1
abundance: many

CDR3nt: TGTGCCAGCAGCCTAGTTATGGAACGGAGCTCCTACAATGAGCAGTTCTTC
CDR3aa: CASSLVMERSSYNEQFF
j_gene: TRBJ2-1
len: 17
d_gene: -
v_gene: TRBV3-1
abundance: many

CDR3nt: TGCAGTGCTAGAGAAGGCAGCGGGCCTGGAAACACCATATATTTT
CDR3aa: CSAREGSGPGNTIYF
j_gene: TRBJ1-3
len: 15
d_gene: -
v_gene: TRBV20-1
abundance: -

CDR3nt: TGTGCCAGTAGTATAAGGAGCGCGGGACAGGTAATTACCGGGGAGCTGTTTTTT
CDR3aa: CASSIRSAGQVITGELFF
j_gene: TRBJ2-2
len: 18
d_gene: TRBD1
v_gene: TRBV19
abundance: -

CDR3nt: TGCAGTGCTAGAGATATCAGTCTCCACGAGCAGTACTTC
CDR3aa: CSARDISLHEQYF
j_gene: TRBJ2-7
len: 13
d_gene: -
v_gene: TRBV20-1
abundance: many

CDR3nt: TGCAGCGTTCCCGTCGTCAGCTTTATGGGCTACACCTTC
CDR3aa: CSVPVVSFMGYTF
j_gene: TRBJ1-2
len: 13
d_gene: -
v_gene: TRBV29-1
abundance: few

CDR3nt: TGTGCCAGCAGCCTGGGACAGAATAATTCACCCCCCCACTTT
CDR3aa: CASSLGQNNSPPHF
j_gene: TRBJ1-6
len: 14
d_gene: TRBD1
v_gene: TRBV5-6
abundance: -

CDR3nt: TGTGCCAGCAGTTCTGGGTTCAGAGAAAAACTGTTTTTT
CDR3aa: CASSSGFREKLFF
j_gene: TRBJ1-4
len: 13
d_gene: -
v_gene: TRBV27
abundance: few

CDR3nt: TGTGCCAGCAGCCAGGACAGGGCCGCCTATGGCTACACCTTC
CDR3aa: CASSQDRAAYGYTF
j_gene: TRBJ1-2
len: 14
d_gene: TRBD1
v_gene: TRBV7-2
abundance: -

CDR3nt: TGTGCCAGCAACAGGGGTTTGATCATGTATAGCAATCAGCCCCAGCATTTT
CDR3aa: CASNRGLIMYSNQPQHF
j_gene: TRBJ1-5
len: 17
d_gene: TRBD1
v_gene: TRBV19
abundance: few

CDR3nt: TGTGCCATCAGTGAGCGGGGGGCCCACCTCTCTCGAAACACTGAAGCTTTCTTT
CDR3aa: CAISERGAHLSRNTEAFF
j_gene: TRBJ1-1
len: 18
d_gene: -
v_gene: TRBV10-3
abundance: few

CDR3nt: TGTGCCAGTAGTATGGCCGGGAGCTTGGAGACCCAGTACTTC
CDR3aa: CASSMAGSLETQYF
j_gene: TRBJ2-5
len: 14
d_gene: -
v_gene: TRBV19
abundance: -

CDR3nt: TGTGCCAGCAGTGCCGGATGGGGCGGGGAAGCTTTCTTT
CDR3aa: CASSAGWGGEAFF
j_gene: TRBJ1-1
len: 13
d_gene: -
v_gene: TRBV27
abundance: -

CDR3nt: TGTGCCAGCAGCTTACTCCTAGCCGAAGAGACCCAGTACTTC
CDR3aa: CASSLLLAEETQYF
j_gene: TRBJ2-5
len: 14
d_gene: -
v_gene: TRBV7-2
abundance: -

CDR3nt: TGCGCCAGCAGCCAAGGTCGGGGAGGGAGCATAGCAGATACGCAGTATTTT
CDR3aa: CASSQGRGGSIADTQYF
j_gene: TRBJ2-3
len: 17
d_gene: TRBD2
v_gene: TRBV4-3
abundance: few

CDR3nt: TGTGCCAGCAGAAAAGGGAGATTGGACACTGAAGCTTTCTTT
CDR3aa: CASRKGRLDTEAFF
j_gene: TRBJ1-1
len: 14
d_gene: -
v_gene: TRBV2
abundance: many

CDR3nt: TGTGCCAGCATTAGAACTAGCGGAACCACAGATACGCAGTATTTT
CDR3aa: CASIRTSGTTDTQYF
j_gene: TRBJ2-3
len: 15
d_gene: TRBD2
v_gene: TRBV2
abundance: -

CDR3nt: TGTGCCATCAGTGACTCCACCTACGAGCAGTACTTC
CDR3aa: CAISDSTYEQYF
j_gene: TRBJ2-7
len: 12
d_gene: -
v_gene: TRBV10-3
abundance: few

CDR3nt: TGTGCCAGCAGCGACGGACAGCGGTGGAACACTGAAGCTTTCTTT
CDR3aa: CASSDGQRWNTEAFF
j_gene: TRBJ1-1
len: 15
d_gene: -
v_gene: TRBV5-5
abundance: -

CDR3nt: TGCGCCAGCAATATAGGCCATTTGAACACTGAAGCTTTCTTT
CDR3aa: CASNIGHLNTEAFF
j_gene: TRBJ1-1
len: 14
d_gene: -
v_gene: TRBV5-1
abundance: -

CDR3nt: TGTGCCAGCAGCTTAGCCGCGGCAGACTCGGAGCAGTACTTC
CDR3aa: CASSLAAADSEQYF
j_gene: TRBJ2-7
len: 14
d_gene: -
v_gene: TRBV11-2
abundance: -

CDR3nt: TGTGCCAGCAGACAGGGGTTCGGAGGGTATGAAAAACTGTTTTTT
CDR3aa: CASRQGFGGYEKLFF
j_gene: TRBJ1-4
len: 15
d_gene: TRBD1
v_gene: TRBV6-1
abundance: -

CDR3nt: TGCGCCAGCTCCCCCAGGGGCCGCGGCACTGAAGCTTTCTTT
CDR3aa: CASSPRGRGTEAFF
j_gene: TRBJ1-1
len: 14
d_gene: -
v_gene: TRBV5-1
abundance: -

CDR3nt: TGTGCCAGCAGTGAAGGTTCCCCGGCGCAGTACTTC
CDR3aa: CASSEGSPAQYF
j_gene: TRBJ2-7
len: 12
d_gene: -
v_gene: TRBV2
abundance: few

CDR3nt: TGTGCCAGTAGTATATGGGTCCAGGGGAACAATCAGCCCCAGCATTTT
CDR3aa: CASSIWVQGNNQPQHF
j_gene: TRBJ1-5
len: 16
d_gene: -
v_gene: TRBV19
abundance: few

CDR3nt: TGCAGTGCCGCCCCCAGGGAAACCGAAGCTTTCTTT
CDR3aa: CSAAPRETEAFF
j_gene: TRBJ1-1
len: 12
d_gene: -
v_gene: TRBV20-1
abundance: many

CDR3nt: TGTGCCAGCAGCTGGATACAGGGTCGCGAGCAGTACTTC
CDR3aa: CASSWIQGREQYF
j_gene: TRBJ2-7
len: 13
d_gene: -
v_gene: TRBV13
abundance: -

CDR3nt: TGTGCCAGCAGCTTGGGGGTAGGGAGAACTGAAGCTTTCTTT
CDR3aa: CASSLGVGRTEAFF
j_gene: TRBJ1-1
len: 14
d_gene: -
v_gene: TRBV7-9
abundance: few

CDR3nt: TGTGCCAGTAACCGGGGCGGGACTACTACTTCGAACACCGGGGAGCTGTTTTTT
CDR3aa: CASNRGGTTTSNTGELFF
j_gene: TRBJ2-2
len: 18
d_gene: TRBD2
v_gene: TRBV19
abundance: -